This T cell receptor (beta chain) appears in the sequencing data of a study of long-term antiretroviral therapy in people with HIV. No donor had fewer than one pre-ART PBMC sample or fewer than two post-ART PBMC samples. HIV-positive participants all received treatment in the United States. Survey-level immunoSEQ v3.0 assays were run. Data came from immunoSEQ multiplex PCR; TCRdb stores just in-frame clones and leaves some out. The data show about 18,000 clones, 85% to 90% seen once. Germline V gene data show CDR1 as SGHAT and CDR2 as FQNNGV. The CDR3 is made up of 15 amino acids. The V gene lost 5 bases and the J gene lost 3 bases, with 13 bases spanning the gap.

The TCR sequence derives from a man aged 50-60 years with HIV. This rearrangement joins TRBV11-2 to TRBJ1-4, with a weak D call TRBD1 (5 bases). Sample: unsorted PBMCs, taken 4.2 years after starting antiretroviral therapy. CDR3 region: CASSPMGHANEKLFF. The CDR3 DNA reads TGTGCCAGCAGCCCGATGGGGCACGCTAATGAAAAACTGTTTTTT. Drawing the rest from reference TRBV11-2 and TRBJ1-4, the complete variable domain is EAGVAQSPRYKIIEKRQSVAFWCNPISGHATLYWYQQILGQGPKLLIQFQNNGVVDDSQLPKDRFSAERLKGVDSTLKIQPAKLEDSAVYLCASSPMGHANEKLFFGSGTQLSVL.